The next 10 T cell receptor beta chains were all read from a single sample in a study of shared clonotypes between healthy human individuals. The assay was immunoSEQ multiplex PCR, and TCRdb's table has in-frame clones only and misses some. The sample has 1.5 million to 2.5 million clones, about 94% seen once. Naive CD8 cells, CD45RO-negative and positively selected for CCR7, excluded terminally differentiated effector memory CD45RA+ cells. The sequencing input was naive CD8+ T cells sorted from blood. The receptors were sampled from a man aged 18 to 30 in good health.

The chain has TRBV4-3 and TRBJ2-7; TRBD2 matches at 7 bases. V shed 0 bases and J 3 bases; nucleotides not matched to a gene: 5. CDR3 length: 15 amino acids. Germline-derived CDR1 and CDR2 are LGHNA and YSLEER. CDR3 in DNA: TGCGCCAGCAGCCAAGATATGGGGGAGGGCTACGAGCAGTACTTC. It specifies CASSQDMGEGYEQYF.

CDR3 sequence reads: CAWDSGNEQFF. In DNA form, the CDR3 reads TGTGCCTGGGATTCTGGAAATGAGCAGTTCTTC. The rearrangement links TRBV30 to TRBJ2-1, with D unclear. Trimming cost V 5 bases and J 7 bases, with 9 bases left between them. CDR3 length: 11 residues. CDR1 and CDR2 (germline): GTSNPN, SVGIG (reference sequence).

This clone was seen a few times. The rearrangement uses TRBV5-3 and TRBJ1-5; D ambiguous. TRBV5-3 is recorded as an ORF, its role being uncertain. The CDR3 has 13 residues. V was pared by 10 bases and J by 5 bases, with 16 bases between. CDR3 loop: CALRKGRHQPQHF. The CDR3 nucleotides are TGTGCCTTAAGAAAAGGACGGCATCAGCCCCAGCATTTT.

About this clone: The same CDR3 can be traced to other DNA sequences in this sample. As DNA, the CDR3 is TGTGCCAGCAGCCCCGTGGGCGGAGGATACAATGAGCAGTTCTTC. It codes for CASSPVGGGYNEQFF. The chain is built from TRBV11-2 and TRBJ2-1, with D possibly matching TRBD2 (5 bases). The CDR3 is 15 residues long. The V end was cut by 5 bases, the J end by 4 bases, with 15 bases between. CDR1 and CDR2 (germline): SGHAT, FQNNGV.

This chain connects TRBV27 to TRBJ2-7; tentatively, D is TRBD1 (6 bases). This CDR3 comprises 13 residues. V was trimmed by 4 bases and J by 4 bases, leaving 11 bases between them. CDR1 MNHEY and CDR2 SMNVEV come from the germline V gene (reference sequence). This CDR3 reads CASSYRDRYEQYF. The DNA for the CDR3 is TGTGCCAGCAGTTACAGGGATCGATACGAGCAGTACTTC.

V usage is TRBV5-4 and J usage is TRBJ1-1; no reliable D call. This CDR3 is 12 amino acids long. V was pared by 0 bases and J by 6 bases, with 6 bases between. Germline CDR1 reads SGHNT; CDR2 reads YYREEE (reference sequence). The CDR3 reads CASSLEGAEAFF. CDR3 nucleotides: TGTGCCAGCAGCTTGGAAGGAGCTGAAGCTTTCTTT.

A word on this clone: Other DNA sequences in this specimen translate into the identical CDR3. The chain is built from TRBV5-6 and TRBJ2-6; D uncertain. V gave up 4 bases and J gave up 0 bases, with 8 bases separating them. CDR1 and CDR2 from the germline V gene are SGHDT and YYEEEE. This CDR3 region has 15 residues. CDR3 nucleotides: TGTGCCAGCAGCCCGACCGGCTCTGGGGCCAACGTCCTGACTTTC. It is translated as CASSPTGSGANVLTF.

As concerns this clone: Within the sample, other DNA sequences also encode this same CDR3. The DNA of the CDR3 is TGTGCCTGGAGTGTTACCGGGGTTAGCACAGATACGCAGTATTTT. Its protein product is CAWSVTGVSTDTQYF. The V gene is TRBV30, the J gene TRBJ2-3, with D perhaps matching TRBD2 (5 bases). The CDR3 loop spans 15 amino acids. Looked up from germline, CDR1 is GTSNPN and CDR2 is SVGIG (reference sequence). Trimming removed 0 bases from V and 0 bases from J, with 10 bases in between.

This clone was seen only once. Its ends do not fully match the called genes, so a read error is possible. V and J are TRBV7-7 and TRBJ2-7; TRBD1 agrees at 7 bases. This CDR3 is 13 amino acids long. Germline loops: CDR1 SSHAT, CDR2 FNYEAQ (reference sequence). CDR3 region: CASSLAGTAEQYF. The DNA of the CDR3 is TGTGCTAGCAGCTTAGCTGGGACAGCCGAGCAGTACTTC.

The CDR3: CASSLAVLTGGGPRHGYTF. The CDR3 DNA reads as TGCGCCAGCAGCTTGGCCGTTTTAACAGGGGGCGGCCCTCGCCATGGCTACACCTTC. This sequence joins TRBV5-1 and TRBJ1-2; the match to TRBD1 covers 9 bases. CDR3 length: 19 residues. Germline trimming cut 0 bases from V and 6 bases from J; bases unmatched to any gene: 18. CDR1 SGHRS and CDR2 YFSETQ come from the germline V gene.